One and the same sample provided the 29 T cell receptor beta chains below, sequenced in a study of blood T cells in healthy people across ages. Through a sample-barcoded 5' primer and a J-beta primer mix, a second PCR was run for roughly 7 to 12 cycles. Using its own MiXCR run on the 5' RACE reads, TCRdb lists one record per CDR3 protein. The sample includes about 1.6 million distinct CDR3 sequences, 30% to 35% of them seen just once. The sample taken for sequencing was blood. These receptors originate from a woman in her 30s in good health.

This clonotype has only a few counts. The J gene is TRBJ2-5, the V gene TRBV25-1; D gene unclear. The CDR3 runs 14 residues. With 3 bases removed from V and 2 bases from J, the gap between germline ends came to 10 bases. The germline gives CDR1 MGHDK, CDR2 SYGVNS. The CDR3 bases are TGTGCCAGCAGTGACACGACACAACAAGAGACCCAGTACTTC. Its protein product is CASSDTTQQETQYF.

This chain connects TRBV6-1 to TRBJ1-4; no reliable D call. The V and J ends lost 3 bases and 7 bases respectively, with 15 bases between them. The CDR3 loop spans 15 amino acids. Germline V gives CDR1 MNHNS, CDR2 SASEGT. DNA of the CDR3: TGTGCCAGCAGTGATAGTCGGCTCTTCCTTGAAAAACTGTTTTTT. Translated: CASSDSRLFLEKLFF.

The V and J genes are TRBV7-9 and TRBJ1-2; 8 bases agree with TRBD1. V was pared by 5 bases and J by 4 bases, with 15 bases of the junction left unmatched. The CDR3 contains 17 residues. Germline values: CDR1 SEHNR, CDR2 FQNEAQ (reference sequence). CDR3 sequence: CASSTDLRQGWLYGYTF. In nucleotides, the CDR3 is TGTGCCAGCAGCACCGATCTAAGACAGGGGTGGCTCTATGGCTACACCTTC.

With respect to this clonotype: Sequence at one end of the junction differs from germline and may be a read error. The CDR3 DNA reads TGTGCAAGCACCACAGTACTCAGGACGTATTATAATTCACCCCTCTACTTT. It encodes CASTTVLRTYYNSPLYF. This chain uses TRBV6-1 with TRBJ1-6; D gene unclear. The CDR3 runs 17 residues. Germline V gene lookup returns CDR1 MNHNS and CDR2 SASEGT.

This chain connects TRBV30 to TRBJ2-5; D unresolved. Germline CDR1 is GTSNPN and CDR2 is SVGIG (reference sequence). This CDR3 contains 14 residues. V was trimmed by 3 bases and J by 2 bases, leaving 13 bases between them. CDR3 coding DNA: TGTGCCTGGAGGGTAGGGTCCGTACAAGAGACCCAGTACTTC. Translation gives CAWRVGSVQETQYF.

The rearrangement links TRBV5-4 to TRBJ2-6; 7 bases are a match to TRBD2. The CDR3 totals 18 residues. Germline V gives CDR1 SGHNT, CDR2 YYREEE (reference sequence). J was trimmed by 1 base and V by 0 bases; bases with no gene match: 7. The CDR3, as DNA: TGTGCCAGCAGCTTGGGGGGGGGTAAGAAATCTGGGGCCAACGTCCTGACTTTC. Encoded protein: CASSLGGGKKSGANVLTF.

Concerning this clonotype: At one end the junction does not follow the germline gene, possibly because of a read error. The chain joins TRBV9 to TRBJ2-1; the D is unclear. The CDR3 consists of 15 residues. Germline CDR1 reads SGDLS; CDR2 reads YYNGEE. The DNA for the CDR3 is TGTGCCGGCAGCGTCGACCTGAGCTCCTACAATGAGCAGTTCTTC. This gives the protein CAGSVDLSSYNEQFF. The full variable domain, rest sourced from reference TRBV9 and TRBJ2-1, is DSGVTQTPKHLITATGQRVTLRCSPRSGDLSVYWYQQSLDQGLQFLIQYYNGEERAKGNILERFSAQQFPDLHSELNLSSLELGDSALYFCAGSVDLSSYNEQFFGPGTRLTVL.

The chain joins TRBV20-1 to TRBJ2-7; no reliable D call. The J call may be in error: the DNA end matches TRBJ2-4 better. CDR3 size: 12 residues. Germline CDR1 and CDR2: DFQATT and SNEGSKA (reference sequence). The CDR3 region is CSARAGRNIQYF. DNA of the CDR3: TGCAGTGCTAGAGCCGGGCGGAACATTCAGTACTTC.

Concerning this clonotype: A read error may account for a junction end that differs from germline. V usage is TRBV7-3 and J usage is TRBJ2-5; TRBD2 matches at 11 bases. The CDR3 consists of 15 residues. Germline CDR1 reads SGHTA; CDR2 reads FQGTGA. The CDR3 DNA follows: TGTGCCAGCAGCATAACTAGCGGGAGATACAATGAGCAGTACTTC. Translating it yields CASSITSGRYNEQYF.

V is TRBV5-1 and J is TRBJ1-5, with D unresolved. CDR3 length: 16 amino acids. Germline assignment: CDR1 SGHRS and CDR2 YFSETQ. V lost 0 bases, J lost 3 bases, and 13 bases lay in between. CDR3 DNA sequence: TGCGCCAGCAGCTTGGATGGTACGGGCTACAATCAGCCCCAGCATTTT. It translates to CASSLDGTGYNQPQHF.

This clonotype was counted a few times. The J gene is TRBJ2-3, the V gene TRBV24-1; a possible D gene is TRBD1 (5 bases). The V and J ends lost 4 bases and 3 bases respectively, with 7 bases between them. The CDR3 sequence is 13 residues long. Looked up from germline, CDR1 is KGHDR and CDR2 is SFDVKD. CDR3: CATSDQGTDTQYF. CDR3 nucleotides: TGTGCCACCAGTGACCAGGGTACAGATACGCAGTATTTT.

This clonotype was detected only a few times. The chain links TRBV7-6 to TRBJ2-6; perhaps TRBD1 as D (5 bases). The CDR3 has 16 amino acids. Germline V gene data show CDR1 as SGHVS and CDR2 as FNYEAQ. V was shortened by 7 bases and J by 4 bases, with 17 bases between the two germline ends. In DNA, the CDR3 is TGTGCCAGCACCCAAGGGGTCGGAGACGGGGCCAACGTCCTGACTTTC. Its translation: CASTQGVGDGANVLTF.

The CDR3 DNA reads as TGTGCCAGCAGCTTAGGGACGTTTGATCAGCCCCAGCATTTT. This codes for CASSLGTFDQPQHF. This rearrangement joins TRBV7-9 to TRBJ1-5, with unresolved D. The germline V gene has CDR1 SEHNR and CDR2 FQNEAQ (reference sequence). This CDR3 spans 14 amino acids. Trimming removed 1 base from V and 5 bases from J, with 9 bases in between.

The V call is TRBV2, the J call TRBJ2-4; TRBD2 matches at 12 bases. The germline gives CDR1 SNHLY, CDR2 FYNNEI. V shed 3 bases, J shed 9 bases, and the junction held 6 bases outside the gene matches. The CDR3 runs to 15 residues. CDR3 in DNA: TGTGCCAGCAGTGATCGGACTAGCGGGATTGTCATTCAGTACTTC. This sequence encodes CASSDRTSGIVIQYF. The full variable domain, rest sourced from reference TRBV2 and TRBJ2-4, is EPEVTQTPSHQVTQMGQEVILRCVPISNHLYFYWYRQILGQKVEFLVSFYNNEISEKSEIFDDQFSVERPDGSNFTLKIRSTKLEDSAMYFCASSDRTSGIVIQYFGAGTRLSVL.

CDR3 sequence: CASSQFQGSNYGYTF. The CDR3 DNA reads as TGCGCCAGCAGCCAATTCCAGGGGTCGAACTATGGCTACACCTTC. The V and J genes are TRBV4-1 and TRBJ1-2, with a weak D call TRBD1 (6 bases). This CDR3 comprises 15 residues. Germline V gives CDR1 MGHRA, CDR2 YSYEKL. Between the trimmed V and J ends, which lost 2 bases and 2 bases, there was a span of 12 bases.

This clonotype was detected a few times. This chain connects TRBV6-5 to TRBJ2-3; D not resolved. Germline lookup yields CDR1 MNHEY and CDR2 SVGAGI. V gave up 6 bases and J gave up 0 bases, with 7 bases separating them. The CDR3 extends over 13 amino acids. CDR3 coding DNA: TGTGCCAGCAGGGGAATAAGCACAGATACGCAGTATTTT. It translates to CASRGISTDTQYF.

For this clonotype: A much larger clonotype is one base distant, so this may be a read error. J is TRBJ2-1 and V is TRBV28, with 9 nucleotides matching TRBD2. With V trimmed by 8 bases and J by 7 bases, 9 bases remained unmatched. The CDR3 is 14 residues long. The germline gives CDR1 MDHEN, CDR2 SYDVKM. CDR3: CASGSTSGTNEQFF. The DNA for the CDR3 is TGTGCCAGCGGTTCGACTAGCGGCACAAATGAGCAGTTCTTC.

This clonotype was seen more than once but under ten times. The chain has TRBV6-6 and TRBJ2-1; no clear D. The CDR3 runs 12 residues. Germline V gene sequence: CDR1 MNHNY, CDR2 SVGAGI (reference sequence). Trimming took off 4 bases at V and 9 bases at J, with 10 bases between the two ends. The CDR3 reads CASSSASGEQFF. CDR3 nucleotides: TGTGCCAGCAGTTCGGCTTCGGGTGAGCAGTTCTTC.

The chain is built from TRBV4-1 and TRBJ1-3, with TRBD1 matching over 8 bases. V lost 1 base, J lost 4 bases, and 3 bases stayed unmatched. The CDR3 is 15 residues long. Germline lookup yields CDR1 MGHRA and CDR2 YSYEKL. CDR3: CASSQGDRRGNTIYF. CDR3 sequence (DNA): TGCGCCAGCAGCCAAGGGGACAGGAGGGGAAACACCATATATTTT.

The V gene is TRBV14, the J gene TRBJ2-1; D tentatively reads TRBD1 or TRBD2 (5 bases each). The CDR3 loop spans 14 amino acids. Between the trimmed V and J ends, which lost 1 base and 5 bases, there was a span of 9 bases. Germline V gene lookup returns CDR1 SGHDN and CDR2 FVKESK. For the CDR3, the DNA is TGTGCCAGCAGCCAAGCGGGACCCAACAATGAGCAGTTCTTC. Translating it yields CASSQAGPNNEQFF.

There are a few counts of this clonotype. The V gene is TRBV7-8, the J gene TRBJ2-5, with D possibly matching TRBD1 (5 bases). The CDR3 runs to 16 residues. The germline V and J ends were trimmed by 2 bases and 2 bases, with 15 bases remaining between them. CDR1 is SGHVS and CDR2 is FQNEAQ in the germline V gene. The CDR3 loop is CASSLSGEGVQETQYF. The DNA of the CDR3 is TGTGCCAGCAGCTTATCCGGAGAAGGGGTACAAGAGACCCAGTACTTC.

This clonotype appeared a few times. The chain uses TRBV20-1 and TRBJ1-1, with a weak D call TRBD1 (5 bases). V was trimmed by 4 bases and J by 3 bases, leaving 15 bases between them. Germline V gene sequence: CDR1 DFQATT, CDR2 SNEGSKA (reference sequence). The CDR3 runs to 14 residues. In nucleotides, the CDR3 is TGCAGTGCTACCAAGAGTACGGGGCACACTGAAGCTTTCTTT. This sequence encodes CSATKSTGHTEAFF.

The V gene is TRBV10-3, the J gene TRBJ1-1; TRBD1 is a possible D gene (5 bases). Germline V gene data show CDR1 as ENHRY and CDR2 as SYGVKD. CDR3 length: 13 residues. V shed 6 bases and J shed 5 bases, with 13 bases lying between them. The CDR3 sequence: CAIRVREGTEAFF. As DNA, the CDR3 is TGTGCCATCAGGGTCAGGGAGGGAACTGAAGCTTTCTTT.

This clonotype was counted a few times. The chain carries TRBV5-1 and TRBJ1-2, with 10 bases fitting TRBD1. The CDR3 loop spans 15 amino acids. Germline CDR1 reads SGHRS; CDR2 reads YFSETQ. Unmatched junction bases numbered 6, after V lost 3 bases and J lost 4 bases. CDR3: CASSWGTGEAYGYTF. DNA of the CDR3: TGCGCCAGCAGCTGGGGGACAGGGGAGGCCTATGGCTACACCTTC.

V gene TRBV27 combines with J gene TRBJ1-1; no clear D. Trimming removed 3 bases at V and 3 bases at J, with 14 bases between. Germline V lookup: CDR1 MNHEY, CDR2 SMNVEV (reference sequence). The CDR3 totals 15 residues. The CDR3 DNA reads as TGTGCCAGCAGTTTGACACCGACGCTCTACACTGAAGCTTTCTTT. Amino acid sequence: CASSLTPTLYTEAFF.

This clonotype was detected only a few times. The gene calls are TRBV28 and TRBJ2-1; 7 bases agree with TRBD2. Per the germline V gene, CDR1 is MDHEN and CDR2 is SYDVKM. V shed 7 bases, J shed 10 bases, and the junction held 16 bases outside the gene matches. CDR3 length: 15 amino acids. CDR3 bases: TGTGCCAGCACCCCCTCAGGGCGGGAGTCCGGAGAGCAGTTCTTC. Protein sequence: CASTPSGRESGEQFF.

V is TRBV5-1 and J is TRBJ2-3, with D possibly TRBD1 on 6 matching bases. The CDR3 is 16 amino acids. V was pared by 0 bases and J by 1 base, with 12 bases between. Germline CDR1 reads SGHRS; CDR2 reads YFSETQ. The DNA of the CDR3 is TGCGCCAGCAGCTTGGAGGACAGTAGGGGCACAGATACGCAGTATTTT. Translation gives CASSLEDSRGTDTQYF.

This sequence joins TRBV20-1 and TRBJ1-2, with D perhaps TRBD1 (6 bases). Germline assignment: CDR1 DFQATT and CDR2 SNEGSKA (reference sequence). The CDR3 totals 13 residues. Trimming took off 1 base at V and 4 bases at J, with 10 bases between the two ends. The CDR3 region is CSARGDRIYGYTF. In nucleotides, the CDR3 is TGCAGTGCTAGAGGCGACAGGATCTATGGCTACACCTTC.

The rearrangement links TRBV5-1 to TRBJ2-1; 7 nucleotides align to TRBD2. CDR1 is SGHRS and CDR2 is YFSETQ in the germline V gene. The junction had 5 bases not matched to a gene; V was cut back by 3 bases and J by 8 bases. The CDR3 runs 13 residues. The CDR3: CASSSTSRDEQFF. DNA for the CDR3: TGCGCCAGCAGCTCGACTAGCCGGGATGAGCAGTTCTTC.